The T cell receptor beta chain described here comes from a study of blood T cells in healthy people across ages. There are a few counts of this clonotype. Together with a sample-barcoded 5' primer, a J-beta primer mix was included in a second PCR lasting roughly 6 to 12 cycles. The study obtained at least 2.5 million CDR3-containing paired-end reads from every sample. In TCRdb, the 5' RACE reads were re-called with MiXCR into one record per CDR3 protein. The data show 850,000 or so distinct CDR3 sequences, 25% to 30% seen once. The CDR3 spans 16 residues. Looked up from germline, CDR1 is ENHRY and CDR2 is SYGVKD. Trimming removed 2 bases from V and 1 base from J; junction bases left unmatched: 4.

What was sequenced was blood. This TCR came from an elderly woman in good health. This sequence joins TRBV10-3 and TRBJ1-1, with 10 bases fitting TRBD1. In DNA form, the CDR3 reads TGTGCCATCAGTGAGGGACAGGGGGGGTGGAACACTGAAGCTTTCTTT. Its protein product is CAISEGQGGWNTEAFF.